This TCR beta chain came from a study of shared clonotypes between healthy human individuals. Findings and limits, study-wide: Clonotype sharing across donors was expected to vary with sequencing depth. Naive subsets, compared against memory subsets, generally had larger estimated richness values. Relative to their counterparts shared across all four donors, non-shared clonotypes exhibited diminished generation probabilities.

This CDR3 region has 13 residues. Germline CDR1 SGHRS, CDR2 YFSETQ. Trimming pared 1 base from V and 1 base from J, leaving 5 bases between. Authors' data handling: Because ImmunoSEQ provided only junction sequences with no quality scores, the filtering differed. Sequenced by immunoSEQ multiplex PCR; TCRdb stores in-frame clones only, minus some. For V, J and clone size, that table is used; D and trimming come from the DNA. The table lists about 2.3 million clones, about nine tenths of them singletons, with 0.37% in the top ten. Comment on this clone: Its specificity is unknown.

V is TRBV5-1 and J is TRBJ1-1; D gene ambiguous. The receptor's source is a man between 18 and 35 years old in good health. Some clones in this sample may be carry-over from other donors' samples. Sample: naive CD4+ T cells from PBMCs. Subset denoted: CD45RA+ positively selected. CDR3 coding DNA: TGCGCCAGCAGCTTGCCGTGGAACACTGAAGCTTTCTTT. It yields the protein CASSLPWNTEAFF.